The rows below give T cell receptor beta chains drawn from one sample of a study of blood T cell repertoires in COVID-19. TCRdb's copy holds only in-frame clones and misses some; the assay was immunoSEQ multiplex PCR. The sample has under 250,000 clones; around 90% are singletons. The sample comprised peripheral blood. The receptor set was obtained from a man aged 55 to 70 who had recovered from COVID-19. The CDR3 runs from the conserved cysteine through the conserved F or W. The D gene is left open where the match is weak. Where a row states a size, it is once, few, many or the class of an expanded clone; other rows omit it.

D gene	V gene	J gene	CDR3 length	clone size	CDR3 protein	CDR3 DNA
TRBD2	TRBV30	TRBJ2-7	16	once	CAWSSTSLGGGFEQYF	TGTGCCTGGAGTTCGACTAGCCTCGGGGGGGGGTTCGAGCAGTACTTC
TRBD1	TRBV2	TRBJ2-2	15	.	CASSGQGRNTGELFF	TGTGCCAGCAGTGGACAGGGAAGAAACACCGGGGAGCTGTTTTTT
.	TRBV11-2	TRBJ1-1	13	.	CASSLTSATEAFF	TGTGCCAGCAGCTTAACATCTGCCACTGAAGCTTTCTTT
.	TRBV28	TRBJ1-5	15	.	CASSLGGARNQPQHF	TGTGCCAGCAGTTTAGGGGGGGCACGGAATCAGCCCCAGCATTTT
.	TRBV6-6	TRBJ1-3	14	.	CASSHWTSGNTIYF	TGTGCCAGCAGTCATTGGACTTCGGGAAACACCATATATTTT
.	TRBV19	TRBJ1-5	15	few	CASSIPGYSNQPQHF	TGTGCCAGTAGTATACCAGGGTATAGCAATCAGCCCCAGCATTTT
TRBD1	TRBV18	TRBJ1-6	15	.	CASSMGDRYNSPLHF	TGTGCCAGCTCAATGGGGGACAGATATAATTCACCCCTCCACTTT
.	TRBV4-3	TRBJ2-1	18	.	CASSQAPGWRTVNNEQFF	TGCGCCAGCAGCCAGGCCCCGGGATGGCGAACCGTGAACAATGAGCAGTTCTTC
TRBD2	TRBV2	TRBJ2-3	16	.	CASRKLAGGPRDTQYF	TGTGCCAGCAGGAAACTAGCGGGGGGGCCAAGAGATACGCAGTATTTT
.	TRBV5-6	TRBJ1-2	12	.	CASSSDIYGYTF	TGTGCCAGCAGCTCGGACATCTATGGCTACACCTTC
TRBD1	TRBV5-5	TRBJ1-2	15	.	CASSWTGSLNYGYTF	TGTGCCAGCAGCTGGACAGGGAGCCTGAACTATGGCTACACCTTC
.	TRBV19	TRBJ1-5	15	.	CASSIEGQGNQPQHF	TGTGCCAGTAGTATAGAGGGGCAGGGCAATCAGCCCCAGCATTTT
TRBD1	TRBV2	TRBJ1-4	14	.	CASSGQGANEKLFF	TGTGCCAGCAGTGGACAGGGGGCTAATGAAAAACTGTTTTTT
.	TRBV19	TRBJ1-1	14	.	CASSIPRGAAEAFF	TGTGCCAGTAGTATCCCCCGGGGGGCTGCCGAAGCTTTCTTT
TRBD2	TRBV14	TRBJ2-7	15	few	CASSQPGTSGRPQYF	TGTGCCAGCAGCCAACCCGGGACTAGCGGGAGACCTCAGTACTTC